This T cell receptor (beta chain) derives from a study of blood T cell repertoires in COVID-19. Study in general: Samples representing acute and convalescent COVID-19 were sourced from the United States, Italy and Spain. In each case, the material was cDNA or gDNA derived from T cells, B-cell-depleted T cells, or PBMCs.

Per the study methods: Estimation of nucleated cell counts was performed using reference gene primer amplification. This table comes from immunoSEQ multiplex PCR, and its TCRdb copy is limited to in-frame clones, with some not included. The V and J calls and clone size come from that table; D and trimming were worked out from the DNA. The table records 20,000 to 30,000 clones, nearly 90% of them present only once. Material for sequencing was peripheral blood. The TCR comes from a man in his 70s with acute or convalescent COVID-19.

The CDR3 DNA sequence: TGTGCCAGCAGCCCCCGAGAGGCCGGGACTAGCCTCAATGAGCAGTTCTTC. This codes for CASSPREAGTSLNEQFF. The J gene is TRBJ2-1, the V gene TRBV7-3, with 9 bases aligning to TRBD2. CDR1 is SGHTA, CDR2 FQGTGA, per germline. This CDR3 has 17 residues. J was trimmed by 6 bases and V by 5 bases; bases with no gene match: 14.